This entry is about one T cell receptor beta chain. This receptor's antigen is unknown. At one end the junction does not follow the germline gene, possibly because of a read error. cDNA was synthesized by template-switch 5'RACE using a primer with a 10-nucleotide random unique molecular identifier that tagged each TCR transcript. Over 200 million TCR-beta sequences, covering 15-18 subjects, were produced in each sequencing run. The RNeasy kit was used to extract total RNA. The KAPA Real-time Library Amplification kit was used to amplify TCR-beta VDJ regions with primers targeting the TCR constant region and the 5'RACE anchor. Sample indexes and Illumina adaptors were added in a first PCR, and a second PCR then increased library yield. After purification with Ampure beads, the TCR product of roughly 650 bp was size-selected on a 2% E-gel SizeSelection system. Before pooling, library quality was assessed on a Bioanalyzer, concentration was determined with Qubit, and library quantification was performed with the Kapa Library Quantification kit. Libraries were sequenced paired-end 2 x 150 bp on an Illumina HiSeq 2500. To increase sequence diversity, roughly 24-31% phiX was spiked into each library pool. The authors processed their data as follows. Quality-filtered reads were processed with the UMI-based MiGEC pipeline, which removed over 75% of raw TCR sequences during error correction. VDJ genes were aligned to IMGT germline references, and each clonotype was defined by a unique CDR3 amino acid sequence together with V-J genes. VDJtools evaluated clonal expansion, Shannon diversity and CDR3 relatedness (CalcPairwiseDistances, ClusterSamples); CLCbio workbench built phylogenetic trees. Clones with at least 8 unique UMIs were defined as expanded, with this threshold being based on coefficient-of-variation modelling across technical triplicates. The raw public data were reprocessed by TCRdb itself: fastp quality trimming at Q25, MiXCR clonotype calling, in-frame beta chains only. Rows are combined by CDR3 protein, so each entry shows the most common genes and DNA. What appears here as the V and J calls and clone size reflects TCRdb's work, not the paper's. In this sample the table shows around 50,000 distinct CDR3 sequences, 20% to 30% of which occur a single time. The leading ten clones occupy roughly 25% of the sample.

The CDR3 covers 15 residues, taking in both the cysteine and the phenylalanine. The retained sequence is limited to the CDR3, 45 bases, with the frame set at the first base. Taken from the germline V gene, the CDR1 and CDR2 loops are SQVTM and ANQGSEA. Blood bank volunteers in Maryland, USA served as the healthy controls. Libraries from unsorted PBMCs were made from 2 million PBMCs kept in RNAlater at -80 degrees C until RNA extraction. PBMCs were separated from peripheral blood using Ficoll-Hypaque density gradient centrifugation and then cryopreserved in liquid nitrogen. The data originate from a study of neurological immune-mediated disorders (dated by TCRdb to about 2019). With respect to the entire study: Peripheral blood TCR-beta repertoires from patients with HTLV-I-associated myelopathy (HAM/TSP), patients with multiple sclerosis, and healthy controls were compared in the study using UMI-based sequencing. Longitudinal samples, technical triplicates and paired sorted CD4+ and CD8+ T-cell subsets, alongside PBMC samples, were included among the approximately 110 TCR-beta libraries. The cohort comprised roughly 65 subjects: some 14 HAM/TSP patients, approximately 34 multiple sclerosis patients and around 20 healthy controls.

Paper-wide results and their limitations: Across subjects, expanded clones never shared an identical CDR3 amino acid sequence, which suggests that the TCR-beta repertoires in every group were private. TCR clonal expansion was greatest in HAM/TSP patients and smallest in MS patients, who ranked below even healthy controls.

Sequencing was performed on PBMCs. This TCR was sampled from a woman aged 70-85 years in good health. The receptor chain draws on TRBV29-1 and TRBJ2-1, and TRBD1 matches 9 of the central bases. DNA sequence: TGCAGCGTCGGGACAGGGCAAAGCTCCTACAATGAGCAGTTATTC. This gives the protein CSVGTGQSSYNEQLF.